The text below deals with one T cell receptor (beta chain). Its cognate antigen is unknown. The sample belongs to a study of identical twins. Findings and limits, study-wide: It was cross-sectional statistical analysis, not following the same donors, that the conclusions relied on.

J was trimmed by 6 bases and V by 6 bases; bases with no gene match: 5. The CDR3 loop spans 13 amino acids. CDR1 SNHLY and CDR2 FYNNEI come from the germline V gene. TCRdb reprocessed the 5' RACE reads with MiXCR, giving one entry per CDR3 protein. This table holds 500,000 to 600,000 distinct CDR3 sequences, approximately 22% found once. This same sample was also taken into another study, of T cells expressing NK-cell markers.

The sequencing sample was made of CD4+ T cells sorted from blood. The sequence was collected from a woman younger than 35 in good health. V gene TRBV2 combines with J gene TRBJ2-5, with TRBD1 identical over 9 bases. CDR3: CASRLQGAQTQYF. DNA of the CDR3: TGTGCCAGCAGGCTACAGGGGGCACAGACCCAGTACTTC. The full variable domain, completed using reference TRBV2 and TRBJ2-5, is EPEVTQTPSHQVTQMGQEVILRCVPISNHLYFYWYRQILGQKVEFLVSFYNNEISEKSEIFDDQFSVERPDGSNFTLKIRSTKLEDSAMYFCASRLQGAQTQYFGPGTRLLVL.